These 13 T cell receptor beta chains originate from one sample sequenced in a study of T cell changes during pregnancy in multiple sclerosis. Sequencing was performed with immunoSEQ multiplex PCR; in TCRdb, only in-frame clones are kept and a portion is missing. The sample has 20,000 to 25,000 clones, about 91% seen once. This sample comprised CD4+ T cells from peripheral blood mononuclear cells, obtained in the third trimester of pregnancy. The receptor source for this set is a female donor with multiple sclerosis, enrolled in a pregnancy study.

V gene TRBV29-1 combines with J gene TRBJ2-7; D is ambiguous. The CDR3 extends over 12 amino acids. The ends were cut back, 1 base at V and 4 bases at J, with 8 bases in the middle. Looked up from germline, CDR1 is SQVTM and CDR2 is ANQGSEA. The CDR3 protein is CSVEANSYEQYF. CDR3 sequence (DNA): TGCAGCGTTGAAGCTAACTCTTACGAGCAGTACTTC.

The rearrangement joins TRBV28 to TRBJ1-2, with 8 positions matching TRBD1. Unmatched junction bases numbered 8, after V lost 4 bases and J lost 4 bases. The germline V gene has CDR1 MDHEN and CDR2 SYDVKM. The CDR3 covers 15 residues. The CDR3 protein is CASSYPDRVRYGYTF. In DNA form, the CDR3 reads TGTGCCAGCAGTTACCCGGACAGGGTTCGCTATGGCTACACCTTC.

The chain carries TRBV5-6 and TRBJ1-2, with a tentative D call TRBD1 (6 bases). Germline CDR1 is SGHDT and CDR2 is YYEEEE. CDR3 length: 17 residues. Trimming removed 3 bases at V and 7 bases at J, with 25 bases between. The CDR3 spells CASSSPGFGGAVRGYTF. The CDR3 coding sequence is TGTGCCAGCAGCTCCCCGGGGTTTGGGGGCGCCGTTCGTGGCTACACCTTC.

The chain carries TRBV15 and TRBJ1-1, with D perhaps matching TRBD1 (6 bases). The CDR3 consists of 13 residues. Germline loops: CDR1 LNHNV, CDR2 YYDKDF (reference sequence). The V end was cut by 9 bases, the J end by 1 base, with 12 bases between. The CDR3 DNA reads TGTGCCACTCGCGGACAGTGGAACACTGAAGCTTTCTTT. It specifies CATRGQWNTEAFF.

This chain links TRBV27 with TRBJ1-2; D might be TRBD1 (5 bases). Per the germline V gene, CDR1 is MNHEY and CDR2 is SMNVEV (reference sequence). This CDR3 spans 16 amino acids. V dropped 1 base and J dropped 0 bases, with 12 bases sitting between them. CDR3 protein: CASSLCWTIANYGYTF. CDR3 DNA sequence: TGTGCCAGCAGTTTATGCTGGACAATCGCTAACTATGGCTACACCTTC.

The rearrangement joins TRBV27 to TRBJ2-5; D remains ambiguous. This CDR3 spans 12 amino acids. Trimming left V 3 bases short and J 1 base short, with 3 bases between. Germline CDR1 and CDR2: MNHEY and SMNVEV (reference sequence). CDR3 protein: CASSFFQETQYF. The CDR3 DNA reads TGTGCCAGCAGTTTCTTCCAAGAGACCCAGTACTTC.

The rearrangement uses TRBV7-9 and TRBJ2-3, with 12 bases fitting TRBD2. CDR1 is SEHNR, CDR2 FQNEAQ, per germline (reference sequence). J was trimmed by 2 bases and V by 4 bases; bases with no gene match: 7. The CDR3 covers 17 residues. CDR3 amino acids: CASSSWTSGVLTDTQYF. The CDR3 DNA is TGTGCCAGCAGCTCCTGGACTAGCGGGGTTCTCACAGATACGCAGTATTTT.

The J gene is TRBJ1-3, the V gene TRBV6-5, with a possible D match to TRBD1 (6 bases). Germline lookup yields CDR1 MNHEY and CDR2 SVGAGI. The length of the CDR3 is 14 residues. Trimming took 6 bases from V and 2 from J, leaving 11 bases between them. CDR3 nucleotides: TGTGCCAGCAGGCCCCCAGGGGCTGGAAACACCATATATTTT. The encoded protein is CASRPPGAGNTIYF.

The rearrangement links TRBV7-9 to TRBJ1-1; no clear D. Germline V gives CDR1 SEHNR, CDR2 FQNEAQ (reference sequence). Trimming pared 1 base from V and 5 bases from J, leaving 8 bases between. There are 13 residues in the CDR3. CDR3 residues: CASSLEGGTEAFF. DNA for the CDR3: TGTGCCAGCAGCTTAGAGGGAGGAACTGAAGCTTTCTTT.

The chain combines TRBV6-1 with TRBJ1-5; D perhaps matches TRBD1 (5 bases). CDR1 is MNHNS, CDR2 SASEGT, per germline. Trimming stripped 6 bases from V and 4 bases from J, with 10 bases between. The CDR3 is 13 amino acids. CDR3 DNA sequence: TGTGCCAGCAGGGACATGACTAATCAGCCCCAGCATTTT. Protein product: CASRDMTNQPQHF.

This clone was detected only once. The chain has TRBV28 and TRBJ1-2; 7 nucleotides agree with TRBD1. CDR3 size: 15 residues. The V segment lost 4 bases and the J segment 1 base; nucleotides outside the gene matches: 6. Germline loops: CDR1 MDHEN, CDR2 SYDVKM. The CDR3 region is CASSSQGTVNYGYTF. For the CDR3, the DNA is TGTGCCAGCAGTTCCCAGGGGACAGTTAACTATGGCTACACCTTC.

The J gene is TRBJ2-1, the V gene TRBV5-6; 10 bases fit TRBD1. The CDR3 is made up of 18 amino acids. From germline, CDR1 is SGHDT and CDR2 YYEEEE. V lost 3 bases, J lost 2 bases, and 11 bases stayed unmatched. CDR3 in amino acids: CASSSFTGTGVPYNEQFF. The CDR3 bases are TGTGCCAGCAGCTCCTTTACCGGGACAGGGGTCCCCTACAATGAGCAGTTCTTC.

This sequence joins TRBV5-4 and TRBJ2-5, with a possible D match to TRBD2 (5 bases). With 0 bases removed from V and 7 bases from J, the gap between germline ends came to 13 bases. Germline V gives CDR1 SGHNT, CDR2 YYREEE (reference sequence). This CDR3 is 14 amino acids long. The CDR3: CASSLVGSGGTQYF. The CDR3 region has the DNA TGTGCCAGCAGCTTGGTGGGATCCGGAGGGACCCAGTACTTC.